The clone carrying this T cell receptor beta chain was observed at least ten times. Its antigen remains unknown. TCRdb re-analysed the 5' RACE reads in MiXCR, keeping a single row per CDR3 protein. The profile shows about 30,000 distinct CDR3 sequences, 5% to 5.5% of them singletons. The data belong to a study of CD8 T cells in ankylosing spondylitis. Broader study findings: Disease-linked clones were reportedly significantly enriched in matched ankylosing spondylitis synovial fluid. Within peripheral blood, clones linked to disease were CD8+ and relatively rare. Seemingly characteristic of ankylosing spondylitis blood was a TCR beta motif consisting of 7 or 8 highly homologous variants.

Germline CDR1 SGDLS, CDR2 YYNGEE. The CDR3 extends over 14 amino acids. Trimming took 3 bases from V and 3 from J; bases not matched to a gene: 4. The source of this sequence is a female donor with ankylosing spondylitis or in good health (not recorded which). Sequenced: blood, either unsorted or a sorted T cell fraction (not recorded which). The chain uses TRBV9 and TRBJ1-1; 8 bases match TRBD1. The CDR3 here is CASSESGQDTEAFF. The CDR3, as DNA: TGTGCCAGCAGCGAGTCGGGACAGGACACTGAAGCTTTCTTT.